Listed below are T cell receptor beta chains from one sample, sequenced in a study of T-cell reconstitution after alpha-beta-depleted transplantation in children. TCRdb re-called the PCR reads with MiXCR, one entry per CDR3 protein. The sample includes fewer than 550,000 distinct CDR3 sequences, 9.5% to 13% of them seen just once. The specimen comprised PBMCs from the stem cell graft donor, sampled from the stem cell graft. All receptors come from a human donor who donated a stem cell graft to a child with acute myeloid leukemia. Both conserved end residues are part of each CDR3. The D gene is left open where the match is weak. Not every row has a clone size; where given, it reads once, few, many or a size class.

.,TRBJ1-1,few,TRBV5-6,TGTGCCAGCAGCTTGGAAGTTGGCAGGGTGAACACTGAAGCTTTCTTT,CASSLEVGRVNTEAFF
.,TRBJ1-2,many,TRBV5-1,TGCGCCAGCAGCTTGGGACAGGATAACTATGGCTACACCTTC,CASSLGQDNYGYTF
.,TRBJ2-3,few,TRBV20-1,TGCAGTGCTAGCCCAGGGACAGATACGCAGTATTTT,CSASPGTDTQYF
.,TRBJ1-1,.,TRBV29-1,TGCAGCGTTGAAGAGGTTGGCAGAACTTTCTTT,CSVEEVGRTFF
.,TRBJ2-7,many,TRBV5-1,TGCGCCAGCAGCCTAGGGAACGACGAGCAGTACTTC,CASSLGNDEQYF
.,TRBJ2-7,few,TRBV6-2/TRBV6-3,TGTGCCAGCGCCGTGCGTTCGGACGAGCAGTACTTC,CASAVRSDEQYF
.,TRBJ2-1,few,TRBV12-3/TRBV12-4,TGTGCCACCAGCAGTCAGGGTCCCCCCAATGAGCAGTTCTTC,CATSSQGPPNEQFF
.,TRBJ2-3,.,TRBV21-1,TGTGCCAGCAGCCCCCAAGGGGGGGGCCGAACAGATACGCAGTATTTT,CASSPQGGGRTDTQYF
TRBD2,TRBJ2-2,many,TRBV4-2,TGTGCCAGCAGCCACGGACTAGCGGGGCTGAACACCGGGGAGCTGTTTTTT,CASSHGLAGLNTGELFF
.,TRBJ2-7,.,TRBV6-2/TRBV6-3,TGTGCCAGCAGTTACGACGGGGGTCCCTACGAGCAGTACTTC,CASSYDGGPYEQYF
.,TRBJ2-3,.,TRBV6-1,TGTGCCAGCAGTGAAATGGACTCCGTCGATACGCAGTATTTT,CASSEMDSVDTQYF
.,TRBJ1-4,many,TRBV29-1,TGCAGCGTGGGGGACCTGAGCGGAACTAATGAAAAACTGTTTTTT,CSVGDLSGTNEKLFF
TRBD2,TRBJ2-7,.,TRBV14,TGTGCCAGCAGAGCTAGCGGGAGCTCCTACGAGCAGTACTTC,CASRASGSSYEQYF
.,TRBJ2-3,many,TRBV6-5,TGTGCCAGCAGTTACTTCCGTGGCCCGCAGTATTTT,CASSYFRGPQYF
.,TRBJ2-5,.,TRBV4-1,TGCGCCAGCAGCCTAAACCCGGGTAGCGAGACCCAGTACTTC,CASSLNPGSETQYF
.,TRBJ2-5,few,TRBV6-5,TGTGCCAGCAGTTACTCGGTGGGGGCAGGACGAGAGACCCAGTACTTC,CASSYSVGAGRETQYF
.,TRBJ2-2,.,TRBV4-3,TGCGCCAGCAGCCAAGAAGGCGGGTTGGACACCGGGGAGCTGTTTTTT,CASSQEGGLDTGELFF
.,TRBJ2-3,few,TRBV5-4,TGTGCCAGCAGCTTGGCCATCCGGGTAGATACGCAGTATTTT,CASSLAIRVDTQYF
TRBD2,TRBJ2-5,few,TRBV5-1,TGCGCCAGCAGCTTGGCCGCTAGCGGGGCCCTCGGAGAGACCCAGTACTTC,CASSLAASGALGETQYF
.,TRBJ1-2,few,TRBV7-8,TGTGCCAGCAGCTTAGCTACAGGGATGTTCATCTATGGCTACACCTTC,CASSLATGMFIYGYTF
.,TRBJ2-1,few,TRBV5-5,TGTGCCAGCAGCTTGTACAGCTTAAGCTCCTACAATGAGCAGTTCTTC,CASSLYSLSSYNEQFF
.,TRBJ1-6,few,TRBV18,TGTGCCAGCTCAGAGAGCTATAATTCACCCCTCCACTTT,CASSESYNSPLHF
TRBD2,TRBJ2-7,few,TRBV29-1,TGCAGCGTTGAACGGGAGGGCCATTACGAGCAGTACTTC,CSVEREGHYEQYF
TRBD1,TRBJ2-2,.,TRBV2,TGTGCCAGCAGCGTCAGGACAGGTGACCTCGCCGGGGAGCTGTTTTTT,CASSVRTGDLAGELFF
.,TRBJ1-5,many,TRBV30,TGTGCCTGGAGTGTCTACGGGACACATAGCAATCAGCCCCAGCATTTT,CAWSVYGTHSNQPQHF
TRBD2,TRBJ2-1,.,TRBV20-1,TGCAGTGCTAGGCTAGCGGGAGAGTGGAATGAGCAGTTCTTC,CSARLAGEWNEQFF
.,TRBJ2-3,.,TRBV5-1,TGCGCCAGCAGCTTGGACGCCTTCCGCACAGATACGCAGTATTTT,CASSLDAFRTDTQYF
.,TRBJ2-2,many,TRBV7-9,TGTGCCAGCAGCTTGGACTCTAACACCGGGGAGCTGTTTTTT,CASSLDSNTGELFF
TRBD2,TRBJ2-5,.,TRBV30,TGTGCCTGGAGTGGACTAGCGGGACGCAAGACCCAGTACTTC,CAWSGLAGRKTQYF
TRBD2,TRBJ2-7,.,TRBV6-1,TGTGCCAGCAGAAAAGGCAGCGGGGCATCCTACGAGCAGTACTTC,CASRKGSGASYEQYF
.,TRBJ2-5,many,TRBV20-1,TGCAGTGCTAGAGATCTTGGAGGCCGGATATTC,CSARDLGGRIF
TRBD1,TRBJ2-3,few,TRBV10-3,TGTGCCATCACCCGGGACAGAAACACAGATACGCAGTATTTT,CAITRDRNTDTQYF